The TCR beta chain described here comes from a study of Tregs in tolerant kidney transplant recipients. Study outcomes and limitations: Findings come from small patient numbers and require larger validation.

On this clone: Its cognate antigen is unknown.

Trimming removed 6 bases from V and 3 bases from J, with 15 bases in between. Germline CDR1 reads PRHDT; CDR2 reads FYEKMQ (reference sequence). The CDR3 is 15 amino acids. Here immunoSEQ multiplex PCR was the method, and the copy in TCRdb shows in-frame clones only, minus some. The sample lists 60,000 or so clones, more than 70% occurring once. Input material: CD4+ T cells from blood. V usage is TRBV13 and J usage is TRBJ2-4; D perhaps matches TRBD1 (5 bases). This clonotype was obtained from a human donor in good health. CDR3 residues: CASSSPTDLKNIQYF. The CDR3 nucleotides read TGTGCCAGCAGTAGCCCGACAGACCTCAAAAACATTCAGTACTTC.